This TCR beta chain was sequenced during a study of T-cell reconstitution after alpha-beta-depleted transplantation in children. Unique molecular identifiers were incorporated into the prepared TCRbeta library. TCRdb reprocessed the PCR reads with MiXCR, giving one entry per CDR3 protein. Seen here are roughly 220,000 distinct CDR3 sequences, about 12% observed once, and the top ten hold around 2.8%. Trimming at V came to 3 bases and at J to 1 base, leaving 7 bases not matched to a gene. Germline CDR1 SGDLS, CDR2 YYNGEE. This CDR3 region has 16 residues. The sample was PBMCs from the stem cell graft donor, taken from the stem cell graft. This receptor was obtained from a human donor who donated a stem cell graft to a child with acute lymphoblastic leukemia. The chain recombines TRBV9 with TRBJ2-4; TRBD2 matches at 7 bases. The CDR3 nucleotides read TGTGCCAGCAGCGCAGAGGCGGGAGCTGCCAAAAACATTCAGTACTTC. Protein product: CASSAEAGAAKNIQYF.